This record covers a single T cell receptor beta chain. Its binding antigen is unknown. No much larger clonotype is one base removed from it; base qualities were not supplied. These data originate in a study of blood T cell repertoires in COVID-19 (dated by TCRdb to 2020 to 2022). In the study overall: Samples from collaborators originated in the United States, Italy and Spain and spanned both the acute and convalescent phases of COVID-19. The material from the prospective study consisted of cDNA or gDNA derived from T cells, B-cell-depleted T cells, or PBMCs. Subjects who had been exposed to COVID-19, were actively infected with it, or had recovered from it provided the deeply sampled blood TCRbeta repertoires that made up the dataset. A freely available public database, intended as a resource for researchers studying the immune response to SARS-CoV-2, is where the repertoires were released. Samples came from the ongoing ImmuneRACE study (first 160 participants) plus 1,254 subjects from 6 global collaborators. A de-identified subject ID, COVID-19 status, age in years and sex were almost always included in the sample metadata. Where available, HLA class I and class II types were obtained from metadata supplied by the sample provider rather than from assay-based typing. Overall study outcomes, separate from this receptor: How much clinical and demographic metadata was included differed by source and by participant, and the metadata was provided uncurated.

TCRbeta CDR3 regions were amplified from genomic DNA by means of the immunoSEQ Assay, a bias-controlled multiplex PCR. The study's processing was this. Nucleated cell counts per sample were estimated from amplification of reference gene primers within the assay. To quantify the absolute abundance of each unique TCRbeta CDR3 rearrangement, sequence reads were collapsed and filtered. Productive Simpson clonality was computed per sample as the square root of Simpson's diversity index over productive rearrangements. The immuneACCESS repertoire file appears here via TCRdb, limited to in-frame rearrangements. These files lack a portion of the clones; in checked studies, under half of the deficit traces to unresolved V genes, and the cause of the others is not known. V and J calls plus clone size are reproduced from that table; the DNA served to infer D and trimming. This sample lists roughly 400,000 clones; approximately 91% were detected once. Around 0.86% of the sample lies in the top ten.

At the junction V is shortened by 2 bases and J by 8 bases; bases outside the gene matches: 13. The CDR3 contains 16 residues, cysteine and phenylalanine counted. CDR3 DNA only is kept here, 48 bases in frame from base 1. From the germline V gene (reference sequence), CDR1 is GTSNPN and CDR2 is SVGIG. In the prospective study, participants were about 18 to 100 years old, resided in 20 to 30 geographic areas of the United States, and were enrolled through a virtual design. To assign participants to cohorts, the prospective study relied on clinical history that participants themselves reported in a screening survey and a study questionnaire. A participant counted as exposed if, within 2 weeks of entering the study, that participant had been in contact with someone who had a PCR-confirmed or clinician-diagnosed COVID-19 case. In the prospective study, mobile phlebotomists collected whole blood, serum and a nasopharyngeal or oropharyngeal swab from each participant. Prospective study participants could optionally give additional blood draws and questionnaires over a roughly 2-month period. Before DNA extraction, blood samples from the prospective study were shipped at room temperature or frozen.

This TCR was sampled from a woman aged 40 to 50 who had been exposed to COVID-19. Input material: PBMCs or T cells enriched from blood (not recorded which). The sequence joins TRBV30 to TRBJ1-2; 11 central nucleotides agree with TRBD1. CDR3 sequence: CAWSLRSRTGGGGYTF. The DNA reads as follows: TGTGCCTGGAGTCTAAGGTCCCGGACAGGGGGCGGCGGCTACACCTTC. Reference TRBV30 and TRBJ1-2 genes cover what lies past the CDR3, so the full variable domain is SQTIHQWPATLVQPVGSPLSLECTVEGTSNPNLYWYRQAAGRGLQLLFYSVGIGQISSEVPQNLSASRPQDRQFILSSKKLLLSDSGFYLCAWSLRSRTGGGGYTFGSGTRLTVV.